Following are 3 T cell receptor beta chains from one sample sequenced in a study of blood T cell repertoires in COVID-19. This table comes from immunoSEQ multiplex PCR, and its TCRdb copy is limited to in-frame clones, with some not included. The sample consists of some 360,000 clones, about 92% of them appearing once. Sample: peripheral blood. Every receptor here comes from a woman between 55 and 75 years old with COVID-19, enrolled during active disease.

The CDR3 region is CASSRSGAETQYF. The CDR3 region has the DNA TGTGCCAGCTCCCGTAGCGGGGCAGAGACCCAGTACTTC. This sequence joins TRBV18 and TRBJ2-5, with TRBD2 identical over 8 bases. Trimming cost V 6 bases and J 4 bases; bases outside gene matches: 4. Germline CDR1 and CDR2: KGHSH and LQKENI. The CDR3 length is 13 residues.

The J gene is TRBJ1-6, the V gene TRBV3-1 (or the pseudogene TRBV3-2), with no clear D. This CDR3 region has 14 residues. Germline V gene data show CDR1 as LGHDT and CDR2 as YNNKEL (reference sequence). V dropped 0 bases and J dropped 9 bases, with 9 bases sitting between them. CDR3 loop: CASSQDVAISPLHF. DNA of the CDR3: TGTGCCAGCAGCCAAGATGTTGCGATTTCACCCCTCCACTTT.

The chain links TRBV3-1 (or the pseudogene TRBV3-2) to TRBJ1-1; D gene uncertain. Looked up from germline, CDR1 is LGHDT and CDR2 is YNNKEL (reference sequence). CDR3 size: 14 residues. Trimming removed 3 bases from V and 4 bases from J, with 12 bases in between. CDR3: CASSHSNGFTEAFF. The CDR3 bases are TGTGCCAGCAGCCACAGTAACGGGTTCACTGAAGCTTTCTTT.